These 29 T cell receptor beta chains came from one sample sequenced in a study of shared clonotypes between healthy human individuals. Some clones are missing from TCRdb's copy, which holds only in-frame ones; the method was immunoSEQ multiplex PCR. This sample has about 1.5 million clones, with more than 95% found just once. Material: naive CD4+ T cells sorted from blood. As to subset: CD45RA+ positively selected. The receptors here all came from a man aged 25-45 years in good health.

The rearrangement joins TRBV5-1 to TRBJ2-4; 8 bases fit TRBD1. Losses at the gene ends were 6 bases for V and 7 bases for J; bases not matched to a gene: 9. The CDR3 is made up of 14 amino acids. Per germline, CDR1 SGHRS and CDR2 YFSETQ. CDR3 DNA sequence: TGCGCCAGCAAAACGGGGACAGGACCTAACATTCAGTACTTC. Translated: CASKTGTGPNIQYF.

Worth noting for this clone: Other nucleotide sequences from this sample produce the same CDR3. The J gene is TRBJ2-7, the V gene TRBV5-6; D unclear. Trimming left V 0 bases short and J 6 bases short, with 4 bases between. This CDR3 has 11 residues. Germline values: CDR1 SGHDT, CDR2 YYEEEE. The CDR3 protein is CASSLAGEQYF. The CDR3 nucleotides are TGTGCCAGCAGCTTGGCTGGCGAGCAGTACTTC.

The chain employs TRBV27 and TRBJ2-7, with D maybe TRBD1 (6 bases). The V gene lost 6 bases and the J gene lost 3 bases, with 15 bases spanning the gap. The CDR3 totals 14 residues. Per germline, CDR1 MNHEY and CDR2 SMNVEV (reference sequence). The CDR3 is CASSNSGQIYEQYF. CDR3 DNA sequence: TGTGCCAGCAGCAACTCGGGACAAATCTACGAGCAGTACTTC.

The chain carries TRBV28 and TRBJ2-3; no definite D call. Trimming stripped 7 bases from V and 4 bases from J, with 12 bases between. Germline CDR1 is MDHEN and CDR2 is SYDVKM. This CDR3 comprises 13 residues. This chain's CDR3 is CASMGGPPDTQYF. The CDR3 DNA reads TGTGCCAGCATGGGCGGCCCCCCAGATACGCAGTATTTT.

This chain's CDR3 is CASRRSGTTYEQYF. The CDR3 coding sequence is TGTGCCAGCAGACGGAGTGGGACCACCTACGAGCAGTACTTC. V usage is TRBV28 and J usage is TRBJ2-7, with D possibly being TRBD1 or TRBD2 (5 bases each). V lost 6 bases and J lost 2, with 14 bases in between. This CDR3 has 14 residues. Germline loops: CDR1 MDHEN, CDR2 SYDVKM.

Points on this clone: One end of the junction fails to match germline, which may point to a read error. The rearrangement links TRBV6-5 to TRBJ2-7, with D perhaps TRBD1 (6 bases). Germline V gene lookup returns CDR1 MNHEY and CDR2 SVGAGI. The CDR3 sequence is 11 residues long. Here the CDR3 reads CASSNLGGVHF. CDR3 nucleotide sequence: TGTGCCAGCAGTAATCTAGGGGGAGTACACTTC.

This rearrangement joins TRBV6-4 to TRBJ2-3, with TRBD2 matching over 9 bases. The V gene's germline CDR1 is MRHNA and CDR2 SNTAGT. V trimming: 7 bases; J trimming: 3 bases; junction bases outside the gene matches: 8. The CDR3 loop spans 15 amino acids. The CDR3 DNA reads TGTGCCAGCATCGGCGAGCGGGGGGCGACAGATACGCAGTATTTT. Translation: CASIGERGATDTQYF.

The chain recombines TRBV5-1 with TRBJ1-4, with no clear D. CDR1 SGHRS and CDR2 YFSETQ come from the germline V gene. This CDR3 region has 15 residues. V lost 0 bases and J 6 bases, leaving 12 bases between the germline ends. The CDR3 DNA sequence: TGCGCCAGCAGCTTGGCGGGAACTAATGATGAAAAACTGTTTTTT. Residues: CASSLAGTNDEKLFF.

The chain employs TRBV2 and TRBJ2-3; the D is unclear. Germline V gene lookup returns CDR1 SNHLY and CDR2 FYNNEI. This CDR3 is 14 amino acids long. V shed 1 base and J shed 0 bases, with 5 bases lying between them. CDR3 sequence reads: CASSEVVSTDTQYF. The CDR3 nucleotides read TGTGCCAGCAGTGAAGTGGTTAGCACAGATACGCAGTATTTT.

The V gene is TRBV9, the J gene TRBJ2-3; 10 nucleotides match TRBD2. Looked up from germline, CDR1 is SGDLS and CDR2 is YYNGEE. Germline trimming cut 0 bases from V and 2 bases from J; bases unmatched to any gene: 15. The CDR3 is 20 amino acids. DNA for the CDR3: TGTGCCAGCAGCGTAGAAGCGGGAGGGCTCTATGAGCTTAACACAGATACGCAGTATTTT. The encoded protein is CASSVEAGGLYELNTDTQYF.

This clone was observed a single time. The J gene is TRBJ1-2, the V gene TRBV28; D call uncertain. The CDR3 covers 13 residues. Germline V gene data show CDR1 as MDHEN and CDR2 as SYDVKM. The V gene lost 3 bases and the J gene lost 10 bases, with 15 bases spanning the gap. CDR3: CASSLVGSPVYTF. CDR3 DNA: TGTGCCAGCAGTTTGGTCGGATCACCCGTCTACACCTTC.

The rearrangement joins TRBV7-8 to TRBJ1-1; D remains unclear. Germline V gene sequence: CDR1 SGHVS, CDR2 FQNEAQ. The CDR3 sequence is 13 residues long. The V and J ends lost 2 bases and 6 bases respectively, with 10 bases between them. DNA of the CDR3: TGTGCCAGCAGCTTACTAACATGGTCTGAAGCTTTCTTT. Residues: CASSLLTWSEAFF.

V is TRBV9 and J is TRBJ1-1; 7 bases map to TRBD1. CDR3 length: 17 residues. Germline values: CDR1 SGDLS, CDR2 YYNGEE. Trimming removed 3 bases from V and 2 bases from J; junction bases left unmatched: 13. The CDR3 protein is CASSAQPGRGLNTEAFF. In DNA, the CDR3 is TGTGCCAGCAGCGCGCAGCCGGGAAGGGGGCTCAACACTGAAGCTTTCTTT.

The rearrangement joins TRBV5-5 to TRBJ2-7; D may be TRBD1 (6 bases). This CDR3 spans 16 amino acids. Trimming took 4 bases from V and 1 from J, leaving 18 bases between them. Germline lookup yields CDR1 SGHKS and CDR2 YYEKEE (reference sequence). CDR3 in amino acids: CASSNYQDRPSYEQYF. The CDR3 bases are TGTGCCAGCAGCAATTACCAGGACAGACCATCCTACGAGCAGTACTTC.

The gene calls are TRBV11-2 and TRBJ2-5, with D uncertain. Trimming took off 4 bases at V and 5 bases at J, with 11 bases between the two ends. This CDR3 contains 13 residues. Germline CDR1 is SGHAT and CDR2 is FQNNGV. The CDR3 region is CASSSGSMETQYF. CDR3 sequence (DNA): TGTGCCAGCAGCTCTGGGTCAATGGAGACCCAGTACTTC.

This clone was detected only once. The chain couples TRBV6-6 to TRBJ2-1; 11 positions match TRBD2. This CDR3 spans 16 amino acids. Germline V gene lookup returns CDR1 MNHNY and CDR2 SVGAGI (reference sequence). J lost 4 bases, V lost 4 bases, and 6 bases had no gene match. The CDR3 DNA is TGTGCCAGCAGTTTGACTAGCGGGATGAAATACAATGAGCAGTTCTTC. It codes for CASSLTSGMKYNEQFF.

V is TRBV5-5 and J is TRBJ1-4, with 10 bases aligning to TRBD1. CDR3 size: 15 residues. V lost 4 bases and J lost 7; bases outside the gene matches: 7. Germline V CDR1 and CDR2: SGHKS, YYEKEE (reference sequence). The CDR3 region has the DNA TGTGCCAGCAGCCAGGGACAGGGGATAGTTGAAAAACTGTTTTTT. As protein: CASSQGQGIVEKLFF. The full variable domain, rest sourced from reference TRBV5-5 and TRBJ1-4, is DAGVTQSPTHLIKTRGQQVTLRCSPISGHKSVSWYQQVLGQGPQFIFQYYEKEERGRGNFPDRFSARQFPNYSSELNVNALLLGDSALYLCASSQGQGIVEKLFFGSGTQLSVL.

This chain connects TRBV2 to TRBJ2-7; 9 bases match TRBD2. This CDR3 comprises 15 residues. V was pared by 6 bases and J by 7 bases, with 13 bases of the junction left unmatched. Germline V lookup: CDR1 SNHLY, CDR2 FYNNEI. The CDR3 coding sequence is TGTGCCAGCAGGATTCCCTTAGCGGGAGAAAGAGAGCAGTACTTC. Protein sequence: CASRIPLAGEREQYF.

This clone was observed a single time. The chain recombines TRBV5-5 with TRBJ2-7; tentative D call: TRBD1 (6 bases). V was clipped by 0 bases and J by 1 base, with 8 bases between them. CDR1 is SGHKS, CDR2 YYEKEE, per germline (reference sequence). This CDR3 region has 14 residues. The CDR3 DNA sequence: TGTGCCAGCAGCTTGGGGACAGCTTCCTACGAGCAGTACTTC. Translation gives CASSLGTASYEQYF. The entire variable domain, with the rest obtained from reference TRBV5-5 and TRBJ2-7, is as follows: DAGVTQSPTHLIKTRGQQVTLRCSPISGHKSVSWYQQVLGQGPQFIFQYYEKEERGRGNFPDRFSARQFPNYSSELNVNALLLGDSALYLCASSLGTASYEQYFGPGTRLTVT.

V gene TRBV9 combines with J gene TRBJ2-5, with D maybe TRBD1 (7 bases). V was pared by 6 bases and J by 2 bases, with 17 bases between. The germline V gene encodes CDR1 SGDLS and CDR2 YYNGEE. The length of the CDR3 is 15 residues. This CDR3 is CASTLTGRPQETQYF. The CDR3 DNA is TGTGCCAGCACCCTGACAGGGAGGCCGCAAGAGACCCAGTACTTC.

The rearrangement links TRBV5-6 to TRBJ2-7; no reliable D call. V shed 1 base and J shed 4 bases, with 6 bases lying between them. Germline V CDR1 and CDR2: SGHDT, YYEEEE. The CDR3 is 12 residues long. CDR3 in amino acids: CASSLNVYEQYF. In DNA, the CDR3 is TGTGCCAGCAGCTTGAATGTTTACGAGCAGTACTTC.

The chain joins TRBV5-8 to TRBJ2-7; D unclear. Germline CDR1 SGHTS, CDR2 YDEGEE. V was trimmed by 1 base and J by 5 bases, leaving 4 bases between them. This CDR3 is 11 amino acids long. The CDR3 is CASSLINEQYF. The CDR3 region has the DNA TGTGCCAGCAGCTTGATAAACGAGCAGTACTTC. Full variable domain (missing parts from reference TRBV5-8 and TRBJ2-7): EAGVTQSPTHLIKTRGQQATLRCSPISGHTSVYWYQQALGLGLQFLLWYDEGEERNRGNFPPRFSGRQFPNYSSELNVNALELEDSALYLCASSLINEQYFGPGTRLTVT.

The CDR3 DNA reads TGCGCCAGCAGCTTAGTTATGGGACAGGGAAACAAAAACATTCAGTACTTC. Translated, it gives CASSLVMGQGNKNIQYF. The V and J genes are TRBV5-1 and TRBJ2-4; 9 bases align to TRBD1. The CDR3 runs 17 residues. Germline CDR1 reads SGHRS; CDR2 reads YFSETQ. With 2 bases clipped from V and 3 bases from J, the junction kept 9 bases outside the gene matches. The whole variable domain, remainder taken from reference TRBV5-1 and TRBJ2-4, is KAGVTQTPRYLIKTRGQQVTLSCSPISGHRSVSWYQQTPGQGLQFLFEYFSETQRNKGNFPGRFSGRQFSNSRSEMNVSTLELGDSALYLCASSLVMGQGNKNIQYFGAGTRLSVL.

The chain is built from TRBV28 and TRBJ1-1; 8 nucleotides match TRBD1. Germline loops: CDR1 MDHEN, CDR2 SYDVKM. The CDR3 extends over 12 amino acids. Losses at the gene ends were 9 bases for V and 6 bases for J; bases not matched to a gene: 6. The CDR3 DNA reads TGTGCCAGTCTGCAGGGGGCCTCTGAAGCTTTCTTT. Translation: CASLQGASEAFF.

A word on this clone: A read error may account for a junction end that differs from germline. The chain is built from TRBV25-1 and TRBJ2-7, with a possible D match to TRBD1 (6 bases). CDR1 MGHDK and CDR2 SYGVNS come from the germline V gene. CDR3 length: 13 amino acids. Here the CDR3 DNA reads TGTGCCAGCACTGAAACAGGGTTTGGAGAGCAGTACTTC. This codes for CASTETGFGEQYF.

The chain links TRBV11-1 to TRBJ1-2, with TRBD1 identical over 9 bases. Germline V lookup: CDR1 SGHAT, CDR2 FQDESV (reference sequence). The V segment lost 7 bases and the J segment 1 base; nucleotides outside the gene matches: 10. The CDR3 is 16 residues long. The CDR3 nucleotides read TGTGCCAGCAACCCGGGACAGGGTTCCAATAACTATGGCTACACCTTC. As protein: CASNPGQGSNNYGYTF.

The rearrangement uses TRBV7-3 and TRBJ1-3; tentative D call: TRBD1 (5 bases). Trimming stripped 5 bases from V and 2 bases from J, with 10 bases between. The CDR3 runs to 14 residues. From germline, CDR1 is SGHTA and CDR2 FQGTGA. CDR3 bases: TGTGCCAGCAGCCCCGGGACGACTGGAAACACCATATATTTT. Its protein is CASSPGTTGNTIYF.

The rearrangement joins TRBV7-2 to TRBJ2-7; D unresolved. V dropped 4 bases and J dropped 5 bases, with 9 bases sitting between them. This CDR3 is built from 12 residues. Germline lookup yields CDR1 SGHTA and CDR2 FQGNSA. CDR3 sequence (DNA): TGTGCCAGCAGCTCCGGTCGGCACGAGCAGTACTTC. This encodes CASSSGRHEQYF. The full variable domain, rest sourced from reference TRBV7-2 and TRBJ2-7, is GAGVSQSPSNKVTEKGKDVELRCDPISGHTALYWYRQSLGQGLEFLIYFQGNSAPDKSGLPSDRFSAERTGGSVSTLTIQRTQQEDSAVYLCASSSGRHEQYFGPGTRLTVT.

The chain employs TRBV2 and TRBJ2-2; 7 nucleotides line up with TRBD2. Germline CDR1 reads SNHLY; CDR2 reads FYNNEI. V lost 11 bases to trimming and J lost 7 bases; unmatched junction nucleotides: 10. This CDR3 has 13 residues. The CDR3: CASVREVGGELFF. In nucleotides, the CDR3 is TGTGCCTCGGTCCGGGAGGTGGGCGGGGAGCTGTTTTTT.